The rows below give T cell receptor beta chains drawn from one sample of a study of blood T cell repertoires in COVID-19. Repertoires were generated with immunoSEQ multiplex PCR, while TCRdb's copy carries only in-frame clones and drops some. Counted here are 200,000 to 300,000 clones, approximately 90% occurring once; the ten biggest clones make up 2% to 2.5%. Source material: PBMCs or T cells enriched from blood (not recorded which). These receptors were taken from a woman aged 40 to 49 with acute COVID-19. Both conserved end residues are part of each CDR3. Fields, in order: CDR3 DNA, CDR3 protein, J gene, clone size, D gene, V gene. The D gene is left open where the match is weak. Clone size appears in some rows only: once, few, many, or a class for an expanded clone.

CDR3nt: TGCAGCGTTGAAAAGGGGGTAGGAACTGAAGCTTTCTTT
CDR3aa: CSVEKGVGTEAFF
j_gene: TRBJ1-1
abundance: once
d_gene: -
v_gene: TRBV29-1

CDR3nt: TGTGCCAGCAGCTTGCGTGCTAGCGGGAGCTTGTCTGGGGCCAACGTCCTGACTTTC
CDR3aa: CASSLRASGSLSGANVLTF
j_gene: TRBJ2-6
abundance: -
d_gene: TRBD2
v_gene: TRBV5-4

CDR3nt: TGTGCCAGCAGTTCTCAGGGGGCCACGAACACTGAAGCTTTCTTT
CDR3aa: CASSSQGATNTEAFF
j_gene: TRBJ1-1
abundance: -
d_gene: TRBD1
v_gene: TRBV6-5

CDR3nt: TGTGCCAGTAGTGTCCTACAGGGCCGAGGTGAGCAGTTCTTC
CDR3aa: CASSVLQGRGEQFF
j_gene: TRBJ2-1
abundance: -
d_gene: -
v_gene: TRBV19

CDR3nt: TGTGCCACCAGTGGCCCTGCCGCGGAGGGCAGGGCAGATACGCAGTATTTT
CDR3aa: CATSGPAAEGRADTQYF
j_gene: TRBJ2-3
abundance: -
d_gene: -
v_gene: TRBV24-1

CDR3nt: TGTGCCAGCAGCTTGCAGGGATCGGGTGAAAAACTGTTTTTT
CDR3aa: CASSLQGSGEKLFF
j_gene: TRBJ1-4
abundance: -
d_gene: -
v_gene: TRBV5-5

CDR3nt: TGCAGCGTTGCCAGGGTCAGTGAAGCTTTCTTT
CDR3aa: CSVARVSEAFF
j_gene: TRBJ1-1
abundance: few
d_gene: -
v_gene: TRBV29-1

CDR3nt: TGCGCCAGCAGCCAAGATCCGGCAGGGCAGAACTATGGCTACACCTTC
CDR3aa: CASSQDPAGQNYGYTF
j_gene: TRBJ1-2
abundance: -
d_gene: -
v_gene: TRBV4-1

CDR3nt: TGTGCCAGCAGCCCTCCTAGCGGGGGGGCCACCGGGGAGCTGTTTTTT
CDR3aa: CASSPPSGGATGELFF
j_gene: TRBJ2-2
abundance: -
d_gene: TRBD2
v_gene: TRBV7-6

CDR3nt: TGTGCCAGCAGCCTAGGACAGGGGGTTTCAAACATTCAGTACTTC
CDR3aa: CASSLGQGVSNIQYF
j_gene: TRBJ2-4
abundance: -
d_gene: TRBD1
v_gene: TRBV3-1/TRBV3-2

CDR3nt: TGTGCCAGCTCACTTTTCGGCGGGGAGCTGTTTTTT
CDR3aa: CASSLFGGELFF
j_gene: TRBJ2-2
abundance: -
d_gene: -
v_gene: TRBV18

CDR3nt: TGCGCCAGCAGCTTGGACGTGAGCTCCTACGAGCAGTACTTC
CDR3aa: CASSLDVSSYEQYF
j_gene: TRBJ2-7
abundance: -
d_gene: -
v_gene: TRBV5-1

CDR3nt: TGTGCCAGCAGTGAGCTGACAGGGGCTGGCTACACCTTC
CDR3aa: CASSELTGAGYTF
j_gene: TRBJ1-2
abundance: -
d_gene: TRBD1
v_gene: TRBV6-1

CDR3nt: TGTGCCAGCAGCTTAGATCGCTATGGCTACACCTTC
CDR3aa: CASSLDRYGYTF
j_gene: TRBJ1-2
abundance: -
d_gene: -
v_gene: TRBV11-3

CDR3nt: TGCAGCGCCGATGACGGGACCTACGAGCAGTACTTC
CDR3aa: CSADDGTYEQYF
j_gene: TRBJ2-7
abundance: -
d_gene: -
v_gene: TRBV29-1

CDR3nt: TGTGCCAGCAGTGCCTACAGGGACCAAGAGACCCAGTACTTC
CDR3aa: CASSAYRDQETQYF
j_gene: TRBJ2-5
abundance: -
d_gene: -
v_gene: TRBV27